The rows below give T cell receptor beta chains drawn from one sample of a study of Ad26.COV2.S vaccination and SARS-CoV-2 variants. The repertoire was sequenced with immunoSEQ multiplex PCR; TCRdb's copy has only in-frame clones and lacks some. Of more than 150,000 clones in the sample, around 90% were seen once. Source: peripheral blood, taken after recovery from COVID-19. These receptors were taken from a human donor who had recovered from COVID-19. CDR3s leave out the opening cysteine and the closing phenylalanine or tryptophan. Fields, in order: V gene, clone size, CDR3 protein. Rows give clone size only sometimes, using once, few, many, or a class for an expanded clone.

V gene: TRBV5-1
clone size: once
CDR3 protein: ASSPGPGNNEQF

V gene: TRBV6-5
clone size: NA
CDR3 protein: ASTVAYTGELF

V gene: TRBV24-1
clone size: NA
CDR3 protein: ATSAAETSGSSDTQY

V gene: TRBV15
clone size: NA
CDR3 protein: ATSIRQGREKLF

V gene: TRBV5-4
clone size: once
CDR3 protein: ASSFRAGNTEAF

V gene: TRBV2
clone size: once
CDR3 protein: ASTRLETQY

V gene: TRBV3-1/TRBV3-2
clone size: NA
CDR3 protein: ASSQSIAGGRSGELF

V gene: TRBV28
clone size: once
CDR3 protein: ASTFPQGGGYT

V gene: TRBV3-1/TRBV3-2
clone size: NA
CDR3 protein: ASSPGGRAVEQF

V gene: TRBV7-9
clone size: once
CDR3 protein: ASSLMGEKLF

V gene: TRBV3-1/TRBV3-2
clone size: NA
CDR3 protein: ASSQMDGKETQY

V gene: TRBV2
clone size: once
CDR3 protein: AGAPGPGELF

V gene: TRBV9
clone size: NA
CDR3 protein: ASSVGGQKGETQY

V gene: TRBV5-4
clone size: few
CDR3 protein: ASSQDHSNTEAF

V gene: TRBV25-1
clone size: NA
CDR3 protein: ASSEVLAGVETQY

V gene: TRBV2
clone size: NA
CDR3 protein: ASASGGYNQPQH

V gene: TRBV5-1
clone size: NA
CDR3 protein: ASSLEAGYNEQF

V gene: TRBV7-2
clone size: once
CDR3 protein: ASSLVLASSYEQY

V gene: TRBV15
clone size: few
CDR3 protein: ATSRDRGDRGLGTEAF

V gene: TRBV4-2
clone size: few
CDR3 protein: ASSRLAVPNEQF

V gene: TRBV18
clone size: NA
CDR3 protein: ASSPPGQIGWY

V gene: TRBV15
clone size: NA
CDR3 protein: ATSRGGTEAF

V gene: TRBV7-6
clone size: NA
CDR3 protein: ASSSWGGNEQETQY

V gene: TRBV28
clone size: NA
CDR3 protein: ASSFSGTNQPQH

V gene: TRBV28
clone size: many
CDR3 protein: ASSFGGDGYT

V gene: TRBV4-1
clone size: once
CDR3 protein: ASSQELAPLGEQY

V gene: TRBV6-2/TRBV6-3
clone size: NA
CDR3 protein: ASSLRAFNLEETQY

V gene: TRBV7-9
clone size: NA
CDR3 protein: ASSLEGVTRPF

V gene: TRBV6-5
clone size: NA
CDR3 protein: ASSYLPTGGRGYT

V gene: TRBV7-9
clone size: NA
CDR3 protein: ASSSPGLLFNEQF

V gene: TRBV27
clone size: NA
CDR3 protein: ASTKAGASYEQY

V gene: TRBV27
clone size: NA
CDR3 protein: ASSSGGSGYT

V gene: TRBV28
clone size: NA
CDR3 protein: ATRGEGAYNEQF

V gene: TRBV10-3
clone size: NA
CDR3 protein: AISESGDRYT

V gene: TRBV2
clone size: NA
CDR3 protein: ASRQTGNTIY

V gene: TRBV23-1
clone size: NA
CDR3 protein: ASSQSDRDDSPLH

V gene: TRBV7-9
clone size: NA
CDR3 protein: ASSLASGGGQPQH

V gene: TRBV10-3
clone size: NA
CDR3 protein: AIREKTQY

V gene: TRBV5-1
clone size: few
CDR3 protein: ASSYVSGGNTEAF

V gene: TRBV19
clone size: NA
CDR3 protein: ASGTGTGGFDEQF

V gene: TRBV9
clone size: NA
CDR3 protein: ASSVVYGTNTGELF

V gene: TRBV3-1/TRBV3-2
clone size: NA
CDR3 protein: ASSQYTVTGELF

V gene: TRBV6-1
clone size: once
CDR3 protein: ASSATVRQGATQPQH

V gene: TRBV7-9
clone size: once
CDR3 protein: ASSLEGLYGYT

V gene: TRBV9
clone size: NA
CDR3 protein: ANRREKGSNSNQPQH

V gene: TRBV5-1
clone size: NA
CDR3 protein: ASSPGQGSGNTIY

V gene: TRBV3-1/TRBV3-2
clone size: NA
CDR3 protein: ASSQEDLYNEQF

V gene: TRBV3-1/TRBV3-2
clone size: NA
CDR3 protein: ASSEDSSSLNEQF

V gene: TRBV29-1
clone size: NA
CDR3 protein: SVALGRGGEKLF

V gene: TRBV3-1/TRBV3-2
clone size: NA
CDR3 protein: ASSQDHRGFTEAF

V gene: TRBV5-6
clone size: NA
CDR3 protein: ASSRISYNEQF

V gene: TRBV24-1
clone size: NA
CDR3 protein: ATSDFLAGRGETQY

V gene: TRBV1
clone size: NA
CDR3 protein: TSSQCPTRVVA

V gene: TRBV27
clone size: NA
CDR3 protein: ASSLNNEQF

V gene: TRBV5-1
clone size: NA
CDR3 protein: ASSLEGRAEAF